Listed here is a single T cell receptor beta chain. The antigen it binds to is not known. Within one base of it there is no much larger clone, and no base qualities were kept. A single peripheral blood draw of around 120 mL on average was collected from each donor into heparinised tubes. Naive, central memory, regulatory and stem cell-like memory CD4+ T cells were sorted on a BD FACSAria II using a panel including CD45RO, CCR7, CD25, CD127, CD95 and CD27. Every sorted population had a purity above 95%. PBMCs were isolated immediately by Lymphoprep density gradient centrifugation and stained directly without culture. Samples were stained and sorted in pairs, with one healthy donor and one patient per experiment, so that batch effects were minimized. These data are taken from a study of beta chain features in type 1 diabetes (dated by TCRdb to 2016 to 2019). With respect to the entire study: Patients and healthy donors did not differ in mean age, gender distribution, total cell number or subset yield. Across all samples, almost 110 million sorted cells were examined, and cell number per subset correlated strongly with RNA yield. In the study, TCRB repertoires of sorted circulating CD4+ T cell subsets from recently diagnosed type 1 diabetes patients were compared with those of matched healthy donors. Regulatory and stem cell-like memory subsets were obtained from only 8 patients and roughly 8 healthy donors, while naive and central memory subsets were obtained from all 30 or so donors. Broad study findings and their caveats: HLA sub-analyses involved small numbers of individuals, so any influence of HLA type on TCRB rearrangement remained unresolved. Shorter templates might be favored by PCR, yet because patient and control samples were amplified and corrected together, any such skew would affect both groups equally. Because cDNA was sequenced instead of genomic DNA, activated cells with high expression could be over-represented, although the groups did not differ in activation or CD3 levels. A moderate but significant shortening of TCRB CDR3 length was observed in type 1 diabetes patients in all four CD4+ subsets. Fewer insertions and more nucleotide deletions at VDJ recombination sites were observed in patients with type 1 diabetes, implying thymic rearrangement abnormalities. Naive, central memory and regulatory TCRB repertoires appeared more similar among patients than among healthy donors.

Germline trimming amounts to 2 bases on V and 12 bases on J, with 6 as the count of junction bases outside the gene matches. Based on the germline V gene, the CDR1 and CDR2 sequences are SGDLS and YYNGEE. The CDR3 contains 14 residues, cysteine and phenylalanine counted. Only the CDR3 part of the read is kept: 42 bases, read in frame from the first base. All of the isolated RNA was reverse transcribed with the High Capacity cDNA Reverse Transcription Kit, so expressed TCRB transcripts were sequenced. Deep immunoSEQ sequencing was applied to naive, central memory and regulatory T cell samples, giving an average of roughly 3.3 million total reads per sample. Sorted cells were lysed in RLT buffer, and RNA was extracted using DNase-treated RNeasy Micro or Mini kits according to cell number. Each cell subset was processed separately to prevent cross-contamination, with patient and healthy donor samples processed together. Using the immunoSEQ multiplex PCR, TCRB sequences were amplified from cDNA into 87-bp fragments spanning the CDR3 region. Sequencing of the amplicons was performed on the Illumina HiSeq platform. On the authors' methods: Synthetic template baselines were used to correct PCR bias computationally, reads within Hamming distance 2 were collapsed together, and singletons that could not be merged were discarded. By aligning reads against IMGT, V, D and J genes, CDR3 length, and insertions or deletions at six rearrangement sites were assigned. Clonotype counts were normalized to sorted cell number within each subset before computing true diversity and Gini coefficients with the tcR R package. The overlap coefficient, calculated on TCRB nucleotide sequences, was used to quantify repertoire sharing. Out-of-frame TCRB sequences from naive cells were analyzed as a proxy for the pre-selection repertoire. In TCRdb, the immuneACCESS table is reduced to in-frame sequences with V and J assigned. These tables do not hold every clone; where another copy was compared, an unresolved V gene accounts for under half, and the others remain unexplained. D and trimming come from the DNA, and the V and J calls and clone size come from that table. The sample records approximately 250,000 clones, 16% of which are singletons. About 0.078% of the sample is taken by the ten largest.

The rearrangement joined TRBV9 to TRBJ2-3, and 13 junctional nucleotides match TRBD2. This sequence originates from a young man with type 1 diabetes. The sequencing sample was made of naive CD4+ T cells from blood. What this sample's cell subset or site label stands for: true naive CD4+ T cells. This receptor carries the CDR3 CASSVWTSGSTQYF. The bases are TGTGCCAGCAGCGTGTGGACTAGCGGGAGCACTCAGTATTTT.